This is a list of T cell receptor beta chains from one sample in a study of cytomegalovirus exposure and HLA in healthy donors. Clones were read by immunoSEQ multiplex PCR, and TCRdb kept only the in-frame ones, dropping some. The sample yields 150,000 or so clones, around 83% seen once. Sequencing used PBMCs. These receptors originate from a man aged 50 to 60 in good health and CMV-seropositive. Both conserved end residues are part of each CDR3. D genes are given only for firm matches. The size of a clone is reported for some rows only, either as once, few or many, or as a class for expanded clones.

j_gene	v_gene	d_gene	abundance	CDR3aa	CDR3nt
TRBJ2-1	TRBV7-2	TRBD2	few	CASSFSGDSYNEQFF	TGTGCCAGCAGCTTCAGCGGGGATTCCTACAATGAGCAGTTCTTC
TRBJ2-1	TRBV28	TRBD2	NA	CASSLALIAGGPEQFF	TGTGCCAGCAGTTTAGCCTTGATAGCGGGGGGTCCTGAGCAGTTCTTC
TRBJ2-1	TRBV4-2	TRBD1	NA	CASSQERQGYEQFF	TGTGCCAGCAGCCAAGAACGACAGGGGTATGAGCAGTTCTTC
TRBJ2-7	TRBV13	TRBD1	NA	CASSLSGTALLGEQYF	TGTGCCAGCAGCTTAAGTGGGACAGCACTTTTAGGCGAGCAGTACTTC
TRBJ2-3	TRBV27	NA	NA	CASSFISTTDTQYF	TGTGCCAGCAGTTTCATCAGTACCACAGATACGCAGTATTTT
TRBJ2-3	TRBV13	NA	NA	CASKIRGADTQYF	TGTGCCAGCAAGATCAGGGGGGCGGATACGCAGTATTTT
TRBJ2-5	TRBV5-1	TRBD1	NA	CASSWGTASQETQYF	TGCGCCAGCAGCTGGGGGACAGCGAGCCAAGAGACCCAGTACTTC
TRBJ2-1	TRBV5-6	NA	NA	CASSLSSYNEQFF	TGTGCCAGCAGCCTTAGCTCCTACAATGAGCAGTTCTTC
TRBJ2-2	TRBV28	TRBD1	NA	CASNKDRGLTGELFF	TGTGCCAGCAACAAGGACAGGGGGCTCACCGGGGAGCTGTTTTTT
TRBJ1-5	TRBV9	TRBD1	NA	CASSEGTVSNQPQHF	TGTGCCAGCAGCGAGGGGACAGTCAGCAATCAGCCCCAGCATTTT
TRBJ1-1	TRBV10-3	NA	few	CAISEGQGPTEAFF	TGTGCCATCAGTGAGGGCCAGGGCCCCACTGAAGCTTTCTTT
TRBJ2-5	TRBV28	NA	NA	CASSLPGRGETQYF	TGTGCCAGCAGTTTACCGGGTCGTGGGGAGACCCAGTACTTC
TRBJ1-1	TRBV28	TRBD1	NA	CASSFPGTGYTEAFF	TGTGCCAGCAGTTTCCCCGGGACAGGGTACACTGAAGCTTTCTTT
TRBJ1-4	TRBV19	NA	few	CASSIGQGYEKLFF	TGTGCCAGTAGTATCGGGCAGGGGTATGAAAAACTGTTTTTT
TRBJ2-1	TRBV7-9	TRBD2	NA	CASSLGLAGYLEQFF	TGTGCCAGCAGCTTGGGACTAGCGGGATATCTTGAGCAGTTCTTC
TRBJ2-2	TRBV7-9	NA	NA	CASSGGRPNTGELFF	TGTGCCAGCAGCGGAGGCAGGCCGAACACCGGGGAGCTGTTTTTT
TRBJ1-2	TRBV15	NA	once	CATSRDDSGKDGYTF	TGTGCCACCAGCAGAGATGATTCAGGGAAGGATGGCTACACCTTC
TRBJ2-7	TRBV28	TRBD1	NA	CASSLVDRAGYEQYF	TGTGCCAGCAGTTTAGTCGACAGGGCGGGCTACGAGCAGTACTTC
TRBJ2-5	TRBV2	TRBD2	NA	CASAVAGGVVETQYF	TGTGCCAGCGCCGTAGCGGGGGGGGTGGTCGAGACCCAGTACTTC
TRBJ2-7	TRBV6-7	TRBD2	few	CASSYSKPWTSGRGSYEQYF	TGTGCCAGCAGTTACTCGAAGCCCTGGACTAGCGGGAGAGGGTCCTACGAGCAGTACTTC
TRBJ1-5	TRBV27	NA	NA	CASSLTGGSNQPQHF	TGTGCCAGCAGTTTAACCGGGGGGAGCAATCAGCCCCAGCATTTT
TRBJ2-6	TRBV2	NA	NA	CASSGGDRVAGANVLTF	TGTGCCAGCAGCGGGGGGGACAGGGTAGCCGGGGCCAACGTCCTGACTTTC
TRBJ1-1	TRBV5-1	NA	once	CASSLAAGVTEAFF	TGCGCCAGCAGCTTGGCCGCGGGGGTCACTGAAGCTTTCTTT
TRBJ2-2	TRBV19	TRBD2	NA	CASRGRRLADTGELFF	TGTGCCAGCCGGGGCCGACGACTAGCGGATACCGGGGAGCTGTTTTTT
TRBJ2-7	TRBV6-5	NA	NA	CASRPQRVAYEQYF	TGTGCCAGCCGCCCCCAGCGGGTGGCCTACGAGCAGTACTTC
TRBJ2-2	TRBV9	NA	NA	CASSVTRDLPTGELFF	TGTGCCAGCAGCGTAACGCGGGACCTTCCCACCGGGGAGCTGTTTTTT
TRBJ2-3	TRBV19	TRBD2	NA	CASRTTAGVLTTDTQYF	TGTGCCAGTAGAACGACCGCGGGAGTCCTTACCACAGATACGCAGTATTTT
TRBJ2-6	TRBV7-9	NA	NA	CSGAGANVLTF	TGTTCCGGGGCTGGGGCCAACGTCCTGACTTTC
TRBJ2-3	TRBV6-1	TRBD1	NA	CASSDRTGWTDTQYF	TGTGCCAGCAGTGACAGGACAGGGTGGACAGATACGCAGTATTTT
TRBJ2-5	TRBV4-2	TRBD2	NA	CASSLGEGEETQYF	TGTGCCAGCAGTCTAGGGGAGGGCGAAGAGACCCAGTACTTC
TRBJ1-2	TRBV28	NA	NA	CASSLGAGNYGYTF	TGTGCCAGCAGTTTGGGGGCAGGGAACTATGGCTACACCTTC
TRBJ2-1	TRBV7-9	NA	NA	CASSLEALDEQFF	TGTGCCAGCAGCTTAGAAGCGCTTGATGAGCAGTTCTTC
TRBJ1-1	TRBV7-8	NA	NA	CASSSGGGQTEAFF	TGTGCCAGCAGCTCCGGCGGGGGTCAAACTGAAGCTTTCTTT
TRBJ2-3	TRBV19	TRBD1	NA	CASSSMDRGRIGVTQYF	TGTGCCAGTAGTTCAATGGACAGGGGGCGCATCGGGGTCACGCAGTATTTT
TRBJ2-7	TRBV2	TRBD2	NA	CASLKREVDYEQYF	TGTGCCTCCTTAAAGCGGGAGGTTGACTACGAGCAGTACTTC
TRBJ2-7	TRBV9	TRBD1	NA	CASSEGQGYEQYF	TGTGCCAGCAGCGAGGGACAGGGCTACGAGCAGTACTTC
TRBJ1-3	TRBV7-3	TRBD1	NA	CASSKTGGADTIYF	TGTGCCAGCAGCAAAACAGGGGGCGCGGACACCATATATTTT
TRBJ1-2	TRBV6-1	NA	NA	CASSEGLPNYGYTF	TGTGCCAGCAGTGAGGGGCTTCCTAACTATGGCTACACCTTC
TRBJ1-2	TRBV6-1	TRBD1	NA	CASLRTGSPSGYTF	TGTGCCAGCCTGCGGACAGGGTCGCCTAGTGGCTACACCTTC
TRBJ2-7	TRBV2	TRBD1	NA	CASSPFNRGQSEQYF	TGTGCCAGCAGTCCTTTTAACAGGGGGCAAAGCGAGCAGTACTTC
TRBJ1-2	TRBV5-6	NA	once	CASTTEHYGYTF	TGTGCCAGCACCACCGAGCACTATGGCTACACCTTC
TRBJ1-4	TRBV6-5	NA	NA	CASSYGGGKLFF	TGTGCCAGCAGTTACGGAGGTGGAAAACTGTTTTTT
TRBJ2-5	TRBV5-1	TRBD1	NA	CASSLGDRGETQYF	TGCGCCAGCAGCTTGGGGGACAGGGGAGAGACCCAGTACTTC
TRBJ2-2	TRBV11-1	NA	NA	CASSFGGYTGELFF	TGTGCCAGCAGCTTCGGGGGATACACCGGGGAGCTGTTTTTT
TRBJ1-1	TRBV5-4	NA	NA	CASSLDVGGNTEAFF	TGTGCCAGCAGCTTGGATGTAGGAGGGAACACTGAAGCTTTCTTT
TRBJ2-5	TRBV4-2	NA	once	CASSPYRGVEGETQYF	TGTGCCAGCAGCCCCTACCGGGGCGTGGAGGGAGAGACCCAGTACTTC
TRBJ2-6	TRBV7-9	TRBD2	NA	CSSSSTSGRAVPGANVLTF	TGTTCCAGCAGCTCGACTAGCGGGAGGGCCGTCCCTGGGGCCAACGTCCTGACTTTC
TRBJ1-2	TRBV28	NA	NA	CASSPLGEYGYTF	TGTGCCAGCAGCCCCTTAGGAGAGTATGGCTACACCTTC